The T cell receptor beta chain described here comes from a study of T cells after yellow fever vaccination. Study outcomes and limitations: Clonotypes shared by both compartments, CD4 and CD8, made up a small share. Faster peaking, at day 5 versus 15, marked a secondary response that was weaker.

The germline gives CDR1 SGHRS, CDR2 YFSETQ. J lost 2 bases, V lost 4 bases, and 5 bases had no gene match. This CDR3 is 15 amino acids long. TCRdb redid the calling of the 5' RACE reads with MiXCR, one entry per CDR3 protein. This sample has a few hundred thousand distinct CDR3 sequences; 8.5% to 10% occur once, and the top ten carry around 3.1%. This clonotype was found a few times. Its antigen is still unknown. The clonotype comes from a man between 18 and 35 years old who received the YFV17D yellow fever vaccine. Here the sequenced sample was CD4+ T cells sorted from PBMCs, taken 5 days after the yellow fever booster vaccination. J is TRBJ1-4 and V is TRBV5-1; 7 positions match TRBD1. Here the CDR3 reads CASSAGTATNEKLFF. The CDR3 DNA reads TGCGCCAGCAGCGCGGGGACAGCTACTAATGAAAAACTGTTTTTT. Variable domain in full (rest from reference TRBV5-1 and TRBJ1-4): KAGVTQTPRYLIKTRGQQVTLSCSPISGHRSVSWYQQTPGQGLQFLFEYFSETQRNKGNFPGRFSGRQFSNSRSEMNVSTLELGDSALYLCASSAGTATNEKLFFGSGTQLSVL.